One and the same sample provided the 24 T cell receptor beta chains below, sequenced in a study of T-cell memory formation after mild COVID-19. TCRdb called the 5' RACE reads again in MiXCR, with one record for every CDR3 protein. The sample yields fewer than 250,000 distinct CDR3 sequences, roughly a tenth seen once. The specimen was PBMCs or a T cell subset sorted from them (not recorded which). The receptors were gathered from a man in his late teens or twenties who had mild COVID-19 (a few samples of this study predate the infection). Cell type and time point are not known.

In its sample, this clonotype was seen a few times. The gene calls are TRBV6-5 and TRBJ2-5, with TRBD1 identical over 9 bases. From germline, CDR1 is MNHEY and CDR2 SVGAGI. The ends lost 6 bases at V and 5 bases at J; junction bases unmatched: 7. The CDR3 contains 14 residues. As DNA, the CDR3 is TGTGCCAGCAGGGAACACAGGGGGCTCGAGACCCAGTACTTC. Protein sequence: CASREHRGLETQYF.

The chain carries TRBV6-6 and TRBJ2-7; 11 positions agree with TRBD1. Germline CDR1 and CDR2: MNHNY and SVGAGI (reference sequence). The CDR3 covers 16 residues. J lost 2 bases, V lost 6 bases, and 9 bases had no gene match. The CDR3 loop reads CASSSRDRGRAYEQYF. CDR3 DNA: TGTGCCAGCAGCTCCCGGGACAGGGGGAGGGCCTACGAGCAGTACTTC.

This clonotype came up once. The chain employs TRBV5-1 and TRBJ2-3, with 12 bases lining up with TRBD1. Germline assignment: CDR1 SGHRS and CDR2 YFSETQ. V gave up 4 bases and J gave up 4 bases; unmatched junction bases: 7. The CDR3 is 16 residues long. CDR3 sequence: CASSPPGTGGPDTQYF. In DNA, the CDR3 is TGCGCCAGCAGCCCCCCGGGGACAGGGGGCCCAGATACGCAGTATTTT.

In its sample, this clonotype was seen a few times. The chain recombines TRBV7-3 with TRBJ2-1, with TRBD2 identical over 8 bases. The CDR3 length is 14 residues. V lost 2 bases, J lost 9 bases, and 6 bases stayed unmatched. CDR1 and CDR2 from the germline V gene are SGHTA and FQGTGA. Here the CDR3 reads CASSLGNSGAEQFF. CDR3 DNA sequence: TGTGCCAGCAGCTTAGGTAATAGCGGGGCTGAGCAGTTCTTC.

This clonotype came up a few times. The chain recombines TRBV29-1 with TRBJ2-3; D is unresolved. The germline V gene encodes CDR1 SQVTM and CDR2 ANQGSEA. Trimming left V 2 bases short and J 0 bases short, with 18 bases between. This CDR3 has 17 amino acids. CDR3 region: CSVEIYYRSPSTDTQYF. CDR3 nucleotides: TGCAGCGTTGAAATCTACTACAGATCCCCTAGCACAGATACGCAGTATTTT.

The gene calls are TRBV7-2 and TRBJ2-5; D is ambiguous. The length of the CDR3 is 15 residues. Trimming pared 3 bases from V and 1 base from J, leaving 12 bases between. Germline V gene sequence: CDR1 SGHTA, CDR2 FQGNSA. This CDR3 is CASSFQFSGQETQYF. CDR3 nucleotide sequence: TGTGCCAGCAGCTTCCAATTTTCGGGCCAAGAGACCCAGTACTTC. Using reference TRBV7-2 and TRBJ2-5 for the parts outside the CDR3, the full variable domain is GAGVSQSPSNKVTEKGKDVELRCDPISGHTALYWYRQSLGQGLEFLIYFQGNSAPDKSGLPSDRFSAERTGGSVSTLTIQRTQQEDSAVYLCASSFQFSGQETQYFGPGTRLLVL.

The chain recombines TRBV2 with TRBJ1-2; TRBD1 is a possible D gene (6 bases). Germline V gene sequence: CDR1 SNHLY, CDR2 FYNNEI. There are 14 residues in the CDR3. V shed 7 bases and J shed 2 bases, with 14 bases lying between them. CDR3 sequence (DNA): TGTGCCAGCAAAGACAGGTTGTCCAACTATGGCTACACCTTC. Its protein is CASKDRLSNYGYTF.

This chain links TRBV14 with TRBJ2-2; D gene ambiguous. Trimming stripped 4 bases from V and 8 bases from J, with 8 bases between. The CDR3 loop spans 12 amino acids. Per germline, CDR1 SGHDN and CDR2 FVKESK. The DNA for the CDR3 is TGTGCCAGCAGCCCGAGTTGGGGGGAGCTGTTTTTT. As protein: CASSPSWGELFF. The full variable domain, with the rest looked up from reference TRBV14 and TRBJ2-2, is EAGVTQFPSHSVIEKGQTVTLRCDPISGHDNLYWYRRVMGKEIKFLLHFVKESKQDESGMPNNRFLAERTGGTYSTLKVQPAELEDSGVYFCASSPSWGELFFGEGSRLTVL.

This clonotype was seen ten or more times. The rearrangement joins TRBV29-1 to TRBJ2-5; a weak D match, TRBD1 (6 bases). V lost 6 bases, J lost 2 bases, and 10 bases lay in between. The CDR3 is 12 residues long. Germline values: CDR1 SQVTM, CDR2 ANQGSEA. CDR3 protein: CSVDRRQETQYF. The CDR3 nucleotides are TGCAGCGTCGACAGGAGACAAGAGACCCAGTACTTC.

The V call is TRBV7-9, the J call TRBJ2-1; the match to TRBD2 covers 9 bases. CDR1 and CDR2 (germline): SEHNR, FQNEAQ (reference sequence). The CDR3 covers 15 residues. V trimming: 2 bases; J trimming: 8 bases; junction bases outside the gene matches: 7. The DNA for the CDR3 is TGTGCCAGCAGCTTACGGCGCGGGGGGGCCGATGAGCAGTTCTTC. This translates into CASSLRRGGADEQFF.

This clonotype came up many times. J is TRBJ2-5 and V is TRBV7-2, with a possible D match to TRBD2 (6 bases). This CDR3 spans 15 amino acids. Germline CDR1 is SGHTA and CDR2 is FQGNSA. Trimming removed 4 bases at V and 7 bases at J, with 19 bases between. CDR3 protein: CASSSSGTYRGTQYF. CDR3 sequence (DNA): TGTGCCAGCAGCTCCTCCGGGACTTACCGGGGGACCCAGTACTTC.

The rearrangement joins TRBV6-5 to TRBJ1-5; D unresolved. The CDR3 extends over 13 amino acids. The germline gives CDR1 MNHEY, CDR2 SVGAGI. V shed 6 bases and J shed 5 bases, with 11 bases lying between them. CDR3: CASSTSLDQPQHF. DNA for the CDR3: TGTGCCAGCAGCACTTCGTTGGATCAGCCCCAGCATTTT.

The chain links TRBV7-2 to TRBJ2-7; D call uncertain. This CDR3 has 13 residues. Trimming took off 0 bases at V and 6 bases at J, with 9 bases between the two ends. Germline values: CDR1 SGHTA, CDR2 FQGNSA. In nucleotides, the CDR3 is TGTGCCAGCAGCTTAGCGCAAGCCGGCGAGCAGTACTTC. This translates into CASSLAQAGEQYF.

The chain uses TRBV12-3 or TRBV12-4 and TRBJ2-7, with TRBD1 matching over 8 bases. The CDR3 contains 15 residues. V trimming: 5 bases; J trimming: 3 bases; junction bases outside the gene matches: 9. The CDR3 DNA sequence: TGTGCCAGCAGTAAACCCGGGACAGGAGGCTACGAGCAGTACTTC. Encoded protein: CASSKPGTGGYEQYF.

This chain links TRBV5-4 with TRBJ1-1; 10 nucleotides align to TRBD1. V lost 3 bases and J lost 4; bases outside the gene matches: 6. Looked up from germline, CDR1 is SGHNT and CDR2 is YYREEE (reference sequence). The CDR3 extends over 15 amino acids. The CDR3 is CASSSGQGHITEAFF. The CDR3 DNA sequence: TGTGCCAGCAGCTCGGGACAGGGGCATATCACTGAAGCTTTCTTT.

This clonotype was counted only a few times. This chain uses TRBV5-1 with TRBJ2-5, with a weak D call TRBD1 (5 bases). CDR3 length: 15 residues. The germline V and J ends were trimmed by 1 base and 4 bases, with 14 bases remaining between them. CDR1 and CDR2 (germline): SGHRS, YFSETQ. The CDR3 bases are TGCGCCAGCAGCTTGTTTCTACGCCAGGGAGAGACCCAGTACTTC. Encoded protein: CASSLFLRQGETQYF.

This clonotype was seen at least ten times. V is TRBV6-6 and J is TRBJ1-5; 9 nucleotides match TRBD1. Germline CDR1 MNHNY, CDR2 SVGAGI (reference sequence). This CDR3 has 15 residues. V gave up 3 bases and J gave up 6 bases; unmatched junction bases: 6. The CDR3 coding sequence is TGTGCCAGCAGTTATGGACAGGGGAGCTTTCAGCCCCAGCATTTT. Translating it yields CASSYGQGSFQPQHF.

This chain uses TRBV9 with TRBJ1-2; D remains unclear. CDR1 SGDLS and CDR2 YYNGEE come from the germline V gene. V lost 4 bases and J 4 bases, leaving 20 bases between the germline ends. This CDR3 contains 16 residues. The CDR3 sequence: CASSPRFPTSPYGYTF. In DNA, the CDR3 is TGTGCCAGCAGCCCGCGTTTTCCCACGAGTCCCTATGGCTACACCTTC.

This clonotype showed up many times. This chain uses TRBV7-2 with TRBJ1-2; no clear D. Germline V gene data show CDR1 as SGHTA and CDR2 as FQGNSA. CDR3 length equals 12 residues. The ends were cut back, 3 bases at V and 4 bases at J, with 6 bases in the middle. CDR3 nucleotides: TGTGCCAGCAGCTTGAGGACCTATGGCTACACCTTC. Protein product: CASSLRTYGYTF.

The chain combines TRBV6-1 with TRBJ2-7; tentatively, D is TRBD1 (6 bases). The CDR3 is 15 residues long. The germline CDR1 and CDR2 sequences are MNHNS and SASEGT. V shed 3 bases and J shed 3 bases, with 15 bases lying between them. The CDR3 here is CASSDPGAGYYEQYV. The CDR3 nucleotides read TGTGCCAGCAGTGATCCAGGGGCAGGATACTACGAGCAGTACGTC.

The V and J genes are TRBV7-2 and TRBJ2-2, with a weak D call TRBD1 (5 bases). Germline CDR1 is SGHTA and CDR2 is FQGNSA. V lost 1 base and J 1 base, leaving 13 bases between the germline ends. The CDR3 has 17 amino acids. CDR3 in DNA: TGTGCCAGCAGCTTAGGCCTGGGGCCTAAGAACACCGGGGAGCTGTTTTTT. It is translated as CASSLGLGPKNTGELFF.

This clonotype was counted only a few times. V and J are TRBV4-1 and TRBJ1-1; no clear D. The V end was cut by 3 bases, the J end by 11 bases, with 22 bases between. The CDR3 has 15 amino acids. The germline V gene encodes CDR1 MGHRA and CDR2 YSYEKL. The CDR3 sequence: CASSQETGQPGFAFF. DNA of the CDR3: TGCGCCAGCAGCCAGGAGACCGGCCAGCCGGGGTTCGCTTTCTTT.

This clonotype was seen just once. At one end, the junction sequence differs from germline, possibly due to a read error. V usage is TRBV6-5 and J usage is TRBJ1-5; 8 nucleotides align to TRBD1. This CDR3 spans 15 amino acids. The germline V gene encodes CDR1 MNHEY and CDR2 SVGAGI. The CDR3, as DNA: TGTGCAAGCAGGCGGGACAGGAATAGCAATCAGCCCCAGCATTTT. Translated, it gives CASRRDRNSNQPQHF.

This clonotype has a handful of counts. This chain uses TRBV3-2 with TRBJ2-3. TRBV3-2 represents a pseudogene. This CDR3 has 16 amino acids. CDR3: CASSLRRGIRTDTQYF. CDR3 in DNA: TGTGCCAGCAGCCTCCGACGGGGAATTAGGACAGATACGCAGTATTTT.